The T cell receptor (beta chain) described here comes from a study of T cells in Graves' hyperthyroidism and ophthalmopathy. Whole-study findings and limits: Classification by a 13 V-J model distinguished ophthalmopathy from stable hyperthyroidism.

This clonotype appeared once. What it recognizes is unknown. The V and J ends lost 5 bases and 7 bases, in that order; junction bases with no gene match: 6. Germline V CDR1 and CDR2: SGHTA, FQGTGA. The CDR3 totals 15 residues. Amplification targeted TCR beta CDR3 regions from RNA transcripts. During a first-round RT-PCR of the TCR CDR3, the HTBI primer set was used. MiXCR was run by TCRdb on the multiplex PCR reads, yielding one entry per CDR3 protein. Here the sample spans around 34,000 distinct CDR3 sequences, under 65% being singletons. This clonotype was obtained from a woman in her thirties or forties with Graves' ophthalmopathy. This rearrangement joins TRBV7-3 to TRBJ2-1, with 12 bases fitting TRBD2. What was sequenced was blood. The CDR3 coding sequence is TGTGCCAGCAGCACCATGCTAGCGGGAGGGAATGAGCAGTTCTTC. It is translated as CASSTMLAGGNEQFF.